Below, one T cell receptor beta chain is given with its context. Its antigen remains unidentified. The data were taken from a study of response to subunit inactivated influenza vaccine. Findings of the study overall: With each seasonal influenza vaccination, the authors suggested, few new T cells are recruited.

CDR1 MNHNY and CDR2 SVGAGI come from the germline V gene (reference sequence). The V gene lost 6 bases and the J gene lost 3 bases, with 5 bases spanning the gap. This CDR3 is built from 11 residues. TCRdb passed the RT-PCR reads through MiXCR, listing each CDR3 protein once. Of about 500,000 distinct CDR3 sequences listed, 15% to 20% are singletons. The rearrangement joins TRBV6-6 to TRBJ1-1, with D unclear. The receptor's source is a man aged 45 to 70 who received an inactivated influenza vaccine. Specimen: CD4+ T cells sorted from PBMCs, collected around 25 months after vaccination. CDR3 sequence (DNA): TGTGCCAGCAGGGTTGACACTGAAGCTTTCTTT. Protein sequence: CASRVDTEAFF.